Included here is one T cell receptor beta chain sequence, with context. The antigen is undetermined. Assay: immunoSEQ multiplex PCR; the TCRdb copy retains only in-frame clones and omits some. The profile shows roughly 700,000 clones, around 92% of them singletons. The data stem from a study of Ad26.COV2.S vaccination and SARS-CoV-2 variants. On the study more broadly: By the intramuscular route, Ad26.COV2.S was given once, or twice 56 days apart.

Overall study findings and caveats: It was reported that spike-specific CD8+ and CD4+ T cell responses were substantially broad after vaccination. Placebo and vaccine recipients had non-spike TCR breadth that was similar.

Germline CDR1 reads MNHEY; CDR2 reads SVGAGI. The V gene end was trimmed by 6 bases and the J gene end by 0 bases; junction bases not matched to a gene: 5. The CDR3 spans 15 residues. Sample treatment: 19 received Ad26.COV2.S at low or high dose, single or two shots; several received placebo; per-sample allocation not given. Specimen acquisition occurred on day 63 following the initial vaccine or placebo injection. Participants' vaccine, an Ad26 vector, delivered Wuhan-strain SARS-CoV-2 spike. Sequencing used peripheral blood, obtained in a trial of Ad26.COV2.S vaccine versus placebo. The sequence derives from a person aged 18-60 years who received the Ad26.COV2.S COVID-19 vaccine or a placebo. This chain links TRBV6-5 with TRBJ2-7; 10 nucleotides line up with TRBD2. CDR3 sequence reads: CASRQSGGDSYEQYF. Written as DNA, the CDR3 is TGTGCCAGCAGACAGAGCGGGGGGGACTCCTACGAGCAGTACTTC.